This T cell receptor (beta chain) originates from a study of blood T cell repertoires in COVID-19. Across the whole study: From T cells, B-cell-depleted T cells, or PBMCs came the material, which was cDNA or gDNA.

Authors' data handling: The authors estimated nucleated cell counts from reference gene primer amplification. Using immunoSEQ multiplex PCR, the repertoire was profiled, and TCRdb retains in-frame clones only, with some absent. V and J calls and clone size are given by that table; D and trimming were obtained from the DNA. The sample lists 150,000 or so clones; more than 80% were seen once. This clone occurred a few times. The germline CDR1 and CDR2 sequences are WSHSY and SAAADI. V was shortened by 2 bases and J by 9 bases, with 17 bases between the two germline ends. This CDR3 has 15 residues. The sample comprised peripheral blood. The clonotype was recovered from a young man with COVID-19, enrolled during active disease. This rearrangement joins TRBV10-2 to TRBJ2-1, with D possibly TRBD2 on 6 matching bases. The CDR3 region is CASSETGASDGEQFF. The DNA for the CDR3 is TGCGCCAGCAGTGAGACCGGGGCTAGCGATGGTGAGCAGTTCTTC.